A single sample gave rise to the 20 T cell receptor beta chains below, sequenced in a study of blood T cell repertoires in COVID-19. Profiled with immunoSEQ multiplex PCR; TCRdb holds only in-frame clones, not every one. Here the sample spans some 180,000 clones, roughly 85% being singletons. Sample: peripheral blood. All receptors come from an elderly woman with acute or convalescent COVID-19.

V gene TRBV11-2 combines with J gene TRBJ1-2; the match to TRBD1 covers 8 bases. Per germline, CDR1 SGHAT and CDR2 FQNNGV. V lost 2 bases and J lost 5; bases outside the gene matches: 4. The CDR3 runs to 14 residues. In DNA form, the CDR3 reads TGTGCCAGCAGCTTACAGGGACAGGTTTATGGCTACACCTTC. Translation gives CASSLQGQVYGYTF.

V usage is TRBV7-8 and J usage is TRBJ2-1; D ambiguous. The CDR3 contains 13 residues. Trimming removed 5 bases at V and 8 bases at J, with 13 bases between. Germline values: CDR1 SGHVS, CDR2 FQNEAQ. In nucleotides, the CDR3 is TGTGCCAGCAGCCACAGTGGCCTGGATGAGCAGTTCTTC. It is translated as CASSHSGLDEQFF. The full variable domain, with the rest looked up from reference TRBV7-8 and TRBJ2-1, is GAGVSQSPRYKVAKRGQDVALRCDPISGHVSLFWYQQALGQGPEFLTYFQNEAQLDKSGLPSDRFFAERPEGSVSTLKIQRTQQEDSAVYLCASSHSGLDEQFFGPGTRLTVL.

The chain has TRBV19 and TRBJ1-1; D unresolved. Germline V lookup: CDR1 LNHDA, CDR2 SQIVND (reference sequence). Trimming removed 2 bases from V and 10 bases from J, with 11 bases in between. The CDR3 covers 12 residues. CDR3 residues: CASSILTGGAFF. The CDR3 DNA reads TGTGCCAGTAGTATATTAACGGGAGGAGCTTTCTTT.

Here the CDR3 DNA reads TGTGCCAGCTCCCACAATCGAGATAGGACTAGCGGGAAGTTCTTC. This translates into CASSHNRDRTSGKFF. V usage is TRBV18 and J usage is TRBJ2-1; TRBD2 agrees at 12 bases. Germline V gives CDR1 KGHSH, CDR2 LQKENI. Losses at the gene ends were 6 bases for V and 14 bases for J; bases not matched to a gene: 14. There are 15 residues in the CDR3.

V and J are TRBV4-3 and TRBJ2-3; 8 nucleotides match TRBD2. The CDR3 sequence is 16 residues long. Germline V gene sequence: CDR1 LGHNA, CDR2 YSLEER. With V trimmed by 9 bases and J by 5 bases, 16 bases remained unmatched. CDR3 amino acids: CASRGKGLAGQDTQYF. CDR3 DNA: TGCGCCAGTAGAGGGAAGGGATTAGCGGGGCAAGATACGCAGTATTTT.

The V call is TRBV2, the J call TRBJ1-6; D possibly corresponds to TRBD1 (5 bases). The CDR3 extends over 15 amino acids. Germline CDR1 reads SNHLY; CDR2 reads FYNNEI. Trimming removed 6 bases from V and 7 bases from J, with 16 bases in between. In nucleotides, the CDR3 is TGTGCCAGCAGCAGGTCGGGGGGTCGGAATTCACCCCTCCACTTT. Translating it yields CASSRSGGRNSPLHF.

The chain employs TRBV29-1 and TRBJ2-1, with 9 bases matching TRBD2. Germline V lookup: CDR1 SQVTM, CDR2 ANQGSEA. The CDR3 is 12 residues long. The V gene end was trimmed by 8 bases and the J gene end by 3 bases; junction bases not matched to a gene: 2. The CDR3 protein is CSLAGIYNEQFF. CDR3 bases: TGCAGCCTAGCGGGGATCTACAATGAGCAGTTCTTC.

This chain uses TRBV11-2 with TRBJ2-5; TRBD1 is a possible D gene (6 bases). V was clipped by 2 bases and J by 7 bases, with 8 bases between them. Germline V gene data show CDR1 as SGHAT and CDR2 as FQNNGV. The CDR3 spans 12 residues. In DNA, the CDR3 is TGTGCCAGCAGCTTACTGGGGGCGACCCAGTACTTC. It codes for CASSLLGATQYF.

The chain employs TRBV11-1 and TRBJ1-1, with TRBD1 matching 10 bases. V was clipped by 5 bases and J by 4 bases; unmatched bases: 7. Per the germline V gene, CDR1 is SGHAT and CDR2 is FQDESV (reference sequence). The CDR3 is 15 amino acids. This CDR3 reads CASSPGTGAGTEAFF. The CDR3 DNA sequence: TGTGCCAGCAGCCCGGGGACAGGGGCGGGCACTGAAGCTTTCTTT.

The chain is built from TRBV25-1 and TRBJ2-7; TRBD2 aligns across 11 bases. CDR3 length: 13 amino acids. Germline V gene lookup returns CDR1 MGHDK and CDR2 SYGVNS. V was clipped by 6 bases and J by 5 bases; unmatched bases: 3. CDR3 loop: CASRTSGTDEQYF. The CDR3 DNA follows: TGTGCCAGCAGGACTAGCGGGACCGACGAGCAGTACTTC.

The chain employs TRBV3-1 (or the pseudogene TRBV3-2) and TRBJ2-2; D gene unclear. Germline V gene sequence: CDR1 LGHDT, CDR2 YNNKEL (reference sequence). V gave up 4 bases and J gave up 5 bases, with 5 bases separating them. The CDR3 is 12 residues long. This CDR3 is CASSLRTGELFF. In nucleotides, the CDR3 is TGTGCCAGCAGCCTTAGAACCGGGGAGCTGTTTTTT.

This clone was observed once. The V and J genes are TRBV5-1 and TRBJ1-2; 10 bases are a match to TRBD1. Germline V gene lookup returns CDR1 SGHRS and CDR2 YFSETQ. This CDR3 is 15 amino acids long. Unmatched junction bases numbered 6, after V lost 0 bases and J lost 7 bases. CDR3 region: CASSLVQGQGSGYTF. In nucleotides, the CDR3 is TGCGCCAGCAGCTTGGTGCAGGGACAGGGGAGTGGCTACACCTTC.

The chain is built from TRBV6-5 and TRBJ2-7; 8 nucleotides line up with TRBD2. The CDR3 spans 15 residues. CDR1 is MNHEY and CDR2 is SVGAGI in the germline V gene. Losses at the gene ends were 0 bases for V and 4 bases for J; bases not matched to a gene: 5. CDR3 sequence: CASSYSSGSSYEQYF. CDR3 bases: TGTGCCAGCAGTTACTCGAGCGGGAGTTCGTACGAGCAGTACTTC.

As concerns this clone: This specimen includes other DNA sequences encoding the same CDR3. V and J are TRBV18 and TRBJ2-3, with 12 bases lining up with TRBD2. From germline, CDR1 is KGHSH and CDR2 LQKENI. The CDR3 has 16 residues. V was clipped by 2 bases and J by 6 bases; unmatched bases: 6. In DNA form, the CDR3 reads TGTGCCAGCTCACCAGGTCTAGCGGGAGGGAGCGATACGCAGTATTTT. This sequence encodes CASSPGLAGGSDTQYF.

CDR3 loop: CASSPRLAGNTGELFF. CDR3 in DNA: TGTGCCAGCAGCCCCCGACTAGCGGGGAACACCGGGGAGCTGTTTTTT. The chain is built from TRBV11-2 and TRBJ2-2; TRBD2 agrees at 10 bases. Germline V lookup: CDR1 SGHAT, CDR2 FQNNGV. The CDR3 runs to 16 residues. With V trimmed by 5 bases and J by 1 base, 4 bases remained unmatched. The whole variable domain, filled in from reference TRBV11-2 and TRBJ2-2, reads EAGVAQSPRYKIIEKRQSVAFWCNPISGHATLYWYQQILGQGPKLLIQFQNNGVVDDSQLPKDRFSAERLKGVDSTLKIQPAKLEDSAVYLCASSPRLAGNTGELFFGEGSRLTVL.

This chain connects TRBV19 to TRBJ1-4; D gene ambiguous. CDR1 is LNHDA and CDR2 is SQIVND in the germline V gene (reference sequence). The CDR3 is made up of 15 amino acids. Trimming took off 5 bases at V and 4 bases at J, with 14 bases between the two ends. The CDR3 DNA reads TGTGCCAGTAGTTCCCTGGGAGCGGATAATGAAAAACTGTTTTTT. Protein: CASSSLGADNEKLFF.

The V and J genes are TRBV28 and TRBJ1-5; 12 positions agree with TRBD1. The length of the CDR3 is 18 residues. From germline, CDR1 is MDHEN and CDR2 SYDVKM. J was trimmed by 1 base and V by 4 bases; bases with no gene match: 8. The CDR3 loop is CASSSGTGGLWSNQPQHF. CDR3 DNA sequence: TGTGCCAGCAGTTCCGGGACAGGGGGCTTATGGAGCAATCAGCCCCAGCATTTT.

V and J are TRBV10-3 and TRBJ1-5; a weak D match, TRBD1 (5 bases). CDR3 length: 15 residues. V lost 5 bases and J 0 bases, leaving 11 bases between the germline ends. The V gene's germline CDR1 is ENHRY and CDR2 SYGVKD. The CDR3 here is CAISLTANSNQPQHF. CDR3 sequence (DNA): TGTGCCATCAGTTTGACAGCGAATAGCAATCAGCCCCAGCATTTT.

The V call is TRBV5-1, the J call TRBJ1-3; 7 nucleotides match TRBD1. The CDR3 runs 16 residues. V lost 4 bases and J lost 0; bases outside the gene matches: 7. CDR1 is SGHRS and CDR2 is YFSETQ in the germline V gene. The CDR3 protein is CASSGGQISSGNTIYF. In nucleotides, the CDR3 is TGCGCCAGCAGCGGGGGACAGATCAGCTCTGGAAACACCATATATTTT.

This rearrangement joins TRBV11-2 to TRBJ1-1, with 7 bases aligning to TRBD1. Germline V gene lookup returns CDR1 SGHAT and CDR2 FQNNGV. The CDR3 is 16 amino acids. V shed 5 bases, J shed 0 bases, and the junction held 9 bases outside the gene matches. This CDR3 reads CASSPRQGRLNTEAFF. CDR3 DNA: TGTGCCAGCAGCCCGAGACAGGGCCGCTTGAACACTGAAGCTTTCTTT.